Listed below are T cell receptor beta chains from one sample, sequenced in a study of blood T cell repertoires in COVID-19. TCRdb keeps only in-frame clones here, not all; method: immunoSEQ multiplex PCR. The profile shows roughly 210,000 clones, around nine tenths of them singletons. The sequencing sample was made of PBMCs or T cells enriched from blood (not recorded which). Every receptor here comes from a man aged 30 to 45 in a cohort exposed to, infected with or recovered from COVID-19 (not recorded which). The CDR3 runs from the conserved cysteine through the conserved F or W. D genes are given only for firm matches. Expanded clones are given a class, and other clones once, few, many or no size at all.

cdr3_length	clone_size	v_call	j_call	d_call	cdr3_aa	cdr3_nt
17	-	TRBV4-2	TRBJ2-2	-	CASSHFSGSSNTGELFF	TGTGCCAGCAGCCATTTTAGCGGAAGTTCTAACACCGGGGAGCTGTTTTTT
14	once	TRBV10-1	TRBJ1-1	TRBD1	CASSQGTGNTEAFF	TGCGCCAGCAGTCAAGGGACAGGGAACACTGAAGCTTTCTTT
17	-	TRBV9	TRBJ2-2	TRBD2	CASSVVGSGTTTGELFF	TGTGCCAGCAGCGTAGTGGGTAGCGGGACGACAACCGGGGAGCTGTTTTTT
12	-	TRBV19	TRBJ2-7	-	CASSIGGDEQYF	TGTGCCAGTAGTATAGGGGGAGACGAGCAGTACTTC
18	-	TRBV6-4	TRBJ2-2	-	CASSDGHSQGMGTGELFF	TGTGCCAGCAGTGACGGGCACAGCCAGGGGATGGGCACCGGGGAGCTGTTTTTT
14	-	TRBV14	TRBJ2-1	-	CASSQDNRVNEQFF	TGTGCCAGCAGCCAAGATAACAGGGTCAATGAGCAGTTCTTC
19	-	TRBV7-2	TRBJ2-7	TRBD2	CASSFGFPVRSGRPYEQYF	TGTGCCAGCAGCTTCGGGTTCCCGGTGCGTAGCGGGAGGCCCTACGAGCAGTACTTC
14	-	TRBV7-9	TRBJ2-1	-	CASSLTGRQNEQFF	TGTGCCAGCAGCTTGACAGGGAGGCAAAATGAGCAGTTCTTC
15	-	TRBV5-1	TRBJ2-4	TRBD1	CASRPLGDRENIQYF	TGCGCCAGCAGACCGCTAGGGGACAGGGAAAACATTCAGTACTTC
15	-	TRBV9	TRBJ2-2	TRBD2	CASSLAGRNTGELFF	TGTGCCAGCAGCCTAGCGGGAAGGAACACCGGGGAGCTGTTTTTT
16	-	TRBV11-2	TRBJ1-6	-	CASSSRTTARNSPLHF	TGTGCCAGCAGCTCCCGAACGACAGCTAGAAATTCACCCCTCCACTTT
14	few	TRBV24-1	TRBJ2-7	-	CATSDPQVPYEQYF	TGTGCCACCAGTGATCCACAGGTCCCTTACGAGCAGTACTTC
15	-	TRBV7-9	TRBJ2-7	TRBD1	CASSTYRDRTYEQYF	TGTGCCAGCAGCACATACCGGGACAGGACCTACGAGCAGTACTTC
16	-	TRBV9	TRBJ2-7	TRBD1	CASSSDPGTGFYEQYF	TGTGCCAGCAGCTCCGATCCCGGGACAGGGTTCTACGAGCAGTACTTC
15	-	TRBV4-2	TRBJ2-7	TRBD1	CASSHRDSSSYEQYF	TGTGCCAGCAGCCACCGGGACAGTAGCTCCTACGAGCAGTACTTC
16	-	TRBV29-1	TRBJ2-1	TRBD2	CSVETSIAGSYNEQFF	TGCAGCGTTGAAACCTCAATAGCGGGCTCCTACAATGAGCAGTTCTTC
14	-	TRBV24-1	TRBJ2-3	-	CASSSNRETDTQYF	TGTGCCTCCTCGAGTAACAGGGAAACAGATACGCAGTATTTT
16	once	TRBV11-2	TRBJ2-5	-	CASRPLRGPPQETQYF	TGTGCCAGCAGGCCCCTCAGGGGACCCCCCCAAGAGACCCAGTACTTC
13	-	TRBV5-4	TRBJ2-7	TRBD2	CASSLWEGSEQYF	TGTGCCAGCAGCTTGTGGGAGGGTAGCGAGCAGTACTTC
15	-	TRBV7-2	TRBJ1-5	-	CASSLRGIGNQPQHF	TGTGCCAGCAGCTTAAGGGGAATCGGCAATCAGCCCCAGCATTTT
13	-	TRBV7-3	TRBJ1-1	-	CASSFSGNTEAFF	TGTGCCAGCAGTTTCTCAGGTAACACTGAAGCTTTCTTT
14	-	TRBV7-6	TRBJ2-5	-	CASSLASRSETQYF	TGTGCCAGCAGCTTAGCATCCAGATCAGAGACCCAGTACTTC
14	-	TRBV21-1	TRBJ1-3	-	CASSPPGLLGTIYF	TGTGCCAGCAGCCCCCCAGGGCTCCTGGGCACCATATATTTT
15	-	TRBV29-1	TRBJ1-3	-	CSVENRHSSGNTIYF	TGCAGCGTTGAGAACAGACACTCCTCTGGAAACACCATATATTTT
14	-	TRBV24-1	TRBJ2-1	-	CATAFRRGDNEQFF	TGTGCCACAGCCTTTCGCAGGGGGGATAATGAGCAGTTCTTC
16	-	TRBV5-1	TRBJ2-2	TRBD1	CASSLAGTGGTGELFF	TGCGCCAGCAGCCTAGCCGGGACAGGTGGCACCGGGGAGCTGTTTTTT
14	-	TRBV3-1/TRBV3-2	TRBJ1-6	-	CASSQAVIRGHLHF	TGTGCCAGCAGCCAAGCTGTGATCCGGGGACACCTCCACTTT
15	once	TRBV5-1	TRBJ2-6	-	CASRIDSSGANVLTF	TGCGCCAGCAGGATAGACAGCTCTGGGGCCAACGTCCTGACTTTC